The 27 T cell receptor beta chains presented below share a single source sample, sequenced in a study of T cell responses to AZD1222 COVID-19 vaccine. The protocol was immunoSEQ multiplex PCR, while the TCRdb copy is restricted to in-frame clones and leaves out a portion. The table has more than 95,000 clones, more than 85% seen once. The sample in question was peripheral blood, obtained 28 days after the second AZD1222 dose. The receptors originated from an adult who received the AZD1222 COVID-19 vaccine.

This sequence joins TRBV9 and TRBJ2-2, with D perhaps being TRBD1 or TRBD2 (5 bases each). Germline-derived CDR1 and CDR2 are SGDLS and YYNGEE. The CDR3 is made up of 17 amino acids. Trimming removed 4 bases at V and 4 bases at J, with 20 bases between. CDR3 in amino acids: CASSSGPKLIRTGELFF. The CDR3 region has the DNA TGTGCCAGCAGCTCGGGACCCAAACTAATACGCACCGGGGAGCTGTTTTTT.

The chain carries TRBV5-5 and TRBJ1-2, with 11 bases lining up with TRBD1. CDR3 length equals 15 residues. The V gene's germline CDR1 is SGHKS and CDR2 YYEKEE (reference sequence). V shed 0 bases and J 6 bases; nucleotides not matched to a gene: 4. The CDR3 protein is CASSLAGTGGHGYTF. CDR3 sequence (DNA): TGTGCCAGCAGCTTGGCCGGGACAGGGGGTCATGGCTACACCTTC.

V usage is TRBV28 and J usage is TRBJ2-6; D gene unclear. The CDR3 contains 15 residues. Germline V gives CDR1 MDHEN, CDR2 SYDVKM. V lost 5 bases to trimming and J lost 2 bases, with 10 bases between them. DNA for the CDR3: TGTGCCAGCAGTCCTTGGGTGGCTGGGGCCAACGTCCTGACTTTC. It specifies CASSPWVAGANVLTF.

This chain links TRBV11-2 with TRBJ2-5; TRBD1 agrees at 7 bases. The J segment lost 5 bases and the V segment lost 1 base, leaving 4 bases of the junction unmatched. Germline-derived CDR1 and CDR2 are SGHAT and FQNNGV. The CDR3 covers 14 residues. CDR3 sequence: CASSLAARGETQYF. The CDR3 DNA reads as TGTGCCAGCAGCTTAGCGGCCAGGGGGGAGACCCAGTACTTC.

This clone was observed once. V and J are TRBV6-4 and TRBJ2-3, with TRBD2 matching 7 bases. V lost 2 bases and J lost 1; bases outside the gene matches: 6. Looked up from germline, CDR1 is MRHNA and CDR2 is SNTAGT. The CDR3 has 16 amino acids. The CDR3 DNA follows: TGTGCCAGCAGTGACCTCGTGGGGGGGGGCACAGATACGCAGTATTTT. It translates to CASSDLVGGGTDTQYF.

The rearrangement joins TRBV15 to TRBJ2-5, with a possible D match to TRBD2 (7 bases). Trimming shortened V by 1 base and J by 4 bases, and 16 bases separated the two germline ends. CDR1 is LNHNV and CDR2 is YYDKDF in the germline V gene (reference sequence). This CDR3 comprises 16 residues. The CDR3 DNA reads TGTGCCACCAGCAGAGTAGGGGGGACTAATGGAGAGACCCAGTACTTC. Protein: CATSRVGGTNGETQYF.

The chain links TRBV7-9 to TRBJ2-3; 14 nucleotides align to TRBD2. The CDR3 extends over 12 amino acids. Germline lookup yields CDR1 SEHNR and CDR2 FQNEAQ (reference sequence). V lost 11 bases, J lost 5 bases, and 0 bases stayed unmatched. CDR3 DNA sequence: TGTGCCGGGACTAGCGGGGGAGATACGCAGTATTTT. It translates to CAGTSGGDTQYF.

The chain carries TRBV7-9 and TRBJ1-2; D remains ambiguous. This CDR3 is 12 amino acids long. The germline V gene encodes CDR1 SEHNR and CDR2 FQNEAQ (reference sequence). V was cut by 5 bases and J by 4 bases, with 8 bases left in between. Here the CDR3 reads CASSTKSYGYTF. CDR3 sequence (DNA): TGTGCCAGCAGCACAAAGAGCTATGGCTACACCTTC. Supplemented by reference TRBV7-9 and TRBJ1-2, the full variable domain reads DTGVSQNPRHKITKRGQNVTFRCDPISEHNRLYWYRQTLGQGPEFLTYFQNEAQLEKSRLLSDRFSAERPKGSFSTLEIQRTEQGDSAMYLCASSTKSYGYTFGSGTRLTVV.

The chain carries TRBV9 and TRBJ1-3; D ambiguous. The ends were cut back, 0 bases at V and 0 bases at J, with 10 bases in the middle. CDR1 SGDLS and CDR2 YYNGEE come from the germline V gene. The CDR3 has 16 amino acids. This CDR3 is CASSVGGGYSGNTIYF. The CDR3 DNA follows: TGTGCCAGCAGCGTAGGTGGCGGGTACTCTGGAAACACCATATATTTT.

CDR3 DNA: TGTGCCAGCAGCATGGACAGTTCTAACTATGGCTACACCTTC. This translates into CASSMDSSNYGYTF. The chain uses TRBV11-1 and TRBJ1-2, with D possibly TRBD1 on 6 matching bases. The V and J ends lost 5 bases and 0 bases respectively, with 10 bases between them. The CDR3 is 14 residues long. Germline V CDR1 and CDR2: SGHAT, FQDESV (reference sequence).

The chain links TRBV5-1 to TRBJ1-1, with D tentatively TRBD1 (5 bases). Per germline, CDR1 SGHRS and CDR2 YFSETQ. Trimming stripped 0 bases from V and 3 bases from J, with 6 bases between. The CDR3 loop spans 13 amino acids. CDR3 bases: TGCGCCAGCAGCTTGGCGGGGGACACTGAAGCTTTCTTT. Residues: CASSLAGDTEAFF. Based on the CDR3 plus reference TRBV5-1 and TRBJ1-1, the full variable domain is KAGVTQTPRYLIKTRGQQVTLSCSPISGHRSVSWYQQTPGQGLQFLFEYFSETQRNKGNFPGRFSGRQFSNSRSEMNVSTLELGDSALYLCASSLAGDTEAFFGQGTRLTVV.

This clone has just a few counts. This sequence joins TRBV7-8 and TRBJ2-7; D remains ambiguous. Trimming cost V 0 bases and J 3 bases, with 21 bases left between them. This CDR3 is built from 18 residues. Germline lookup yields CDR1 SGHVS and CDR2 FQNEAQ. CDR3 protein: CASSLALRTLFSRYEQYF. For the CDR3, the DNA is TGTGCCAGCAGCTTAGCGCTAAGGACGCTCTTTAGTCGCTACGAGCAGTACTTC.

This rearrangement joins TRBV5-6 to TRBJ1-1, with 9 nucleotides matching TRBD1. This CDR3 is built from 17 residues. With 4 bases clipped from V and 5 bases from J, the junction kept 15 bases outside the gene matches. Germline-derived CDR1 and CDR2 are SGHDT and YYEEEE. DNA for the CDR3: TGTGCCAGCAGCCAAATCGCCGGACAGGGGTTAAGAACTGAAGCTTTCTTT. Its translation is CASSQIAGQGLRTEAFF. Filled out from reference TRBV5-6 and TRBJ1-1, the complete variable domain reads DAGVTQSPTHLIKTRGQQVTLRCSPKSGHDTVSWYQQALGQGPQFIFQYYEEEERQRGNFPDRFSGHQFPNYSSELNVNALLLGDSALYLCASSQIAGQGLRTEAFFGQGTRLTVV.

This rearrangement joins TRBV5-1 to TRBJ2-1, with a weak D call TRBD2 (5 bases). Germline CDR1 is SGHRS and CDR2 is YFSETQ. The CDR3 covers 15 residues. V was clipped by 0 bases and J by 5 bases, with 12 bases between them. DNA of the CDR3: TGCGCCAGCAGCTTGGGTTCAAACGGGGACAATGAGCAGTTCTTC. Translation: CASSLGSNGDNEQFF.

The chain is built from TRBV5-6 and TRBJ2-7, with 7 bases matching TRBD1. The CDR3 extends over 16 amino acids. CDR1 is SGHDT and CDR2 is YYEEEE in the germline V gene. V lost 1 base to trimming and J lost 2 bases; unmatched junction nucleotides: 9. The CDR3 loop is CASSLLQGQNAYEQYF. The CDR3 DNA is TGTGCCAGCAGCTTGCTACAGGGGCAGAATGCCTACGAGCAGTACTTC.

The CDR3 DNA is TGTGCCAGCAGTTACAGAAACTATGGCTACACCTTC. Translation gives CASSYRNYGYTF. This chain links TRBV6-2 or TRBV6-3 with TRBJ1-2; D remains unclear. This CDR3 region has 12 residues. Per the germline V gene, CDR1 is MNHEY and CDR2 is SVGEGT. V was shortened by 2 bases and J by 2 bases, with 3 bases between the two germline ends.

The chain joins TRBV2 to TRBJ1-2; 8 bases line up with TRBD1. Germline lookup yields CDR1 SNHLY and CDR2 FYNNEI. The CDR3 extends over 13 amino acids. V was pared by 8 bases and J by 8 bases, with 10 bases of the junction left unmatched. This CDR3 is CASLVQGVKGYTF. The CDR3 nucleotides read TGTGCCAGCTTGGTACAGGGGGTAAAAGGCTACACCTTC.

This chain joins TRBV27 and TRBJ2-2, with a tentative D call TRBD2 (6 bases). The CDR3 is 15 residues long. V was pared by 2 bases and J by 4 bases, with 11 bases between. The germline V gene encodes CDR1 MNHEY and CDR2 SMNVEV (reference sequence). The DNA of the CDR3 is TGTGCCAGCAGTTTAATTATGGGGGGCACCGGGGAGCTGTTTTTT. This encodes CASSLIMGGTGELFF.

The chain carries TRBV6-5 and TRBJ2-7, with TRBD1 matching 10 bases. The CDR3 covers 14 residues. Germline V CDR1 and CDR2: MNHEY, SVGAGI. J gave up 1 base and V 4 bases, and 1 base lay outside the gene matches. The CDR3 nucleotides read TGTGCCAGCAGTTTGGACAGGGGGTCCTACGAGCAGTACTTC. Translated: CASSLDRGSYEQYF.

The V call is TRBV29-1, the J call TRBJ1-1; perhaps TRBD1 as D (6 bases). V was pared by 4 bases and J by 5 bases, with 17 bases between. The CDR3 is 14 residues long. CDR1 and CDR2 from the germline V gene are SQVTM and ANQGSEA. The CDR3 DNA reads as TGCAGCGTTGGTAGGCTGGGGGGGCAGACTGAAGCTTTCTTT. Translation: CSVGRLGGQTEAFF. The whole variable domain, remainder taken from reference TRBV29-1 and TRBJ1-1, is SAVISQKPSRDICQRGTSLTIQCQVDSQVTMMFWYRQQPGQSLTLIATANQGSEATYESGFVIDKFPISRPNLTFSTLTVSNMSPEDSSIYLCSVGRLGGQTEAFFGQGTRLTVV.

The rearrangement links TRBV6-5 to TRBJ2-1, with a weak D call TRBD2 (6 bases). This CDR3 comprises 15 residues. The germline CDR1 and CDR2 sequences are MNHEY and SVGAGI. Trimming pared 7 bases from V and 0 bases from J, leaving 13 bases between. The CDR3 loop is CASIRAGSSYNEQFF. The CDR3 coding sequence is TGTGCCAGCATAAGAGCGGGCAGCTCCTACAATGAGCAGTTCTTC.

The CDR3 sequence is CATMGATNEKLFF. The DNA for the CDR3 is TGTGCCACCATGGGAGCAACTAATGAAAAACTGTTTTTT. This rearrangement joins TRBV19 to TRBJ1-4; D uncertain. The CDR3 is 13 residues long. Germline-derived CDR1 and CDR2 are LNHDA and SQIVND (reference sequence). V was trimmed by 10 bases and J by 0 bases, leaving 9 bases between them.

The CDR3 protein is CASRKGTGAMNTEAFF. The CDR3 DNA is TGCGCCAGCAGGAAAGGAACAGGGGCTATGAACACTGAAGCTTTCTTT. V and J are TRBV5-1 and TRBJ1-1; 7 nucleotides match TRBD1. CDR1 SGHRS and CDR2 YFSETQ come from the germline V gene. This CDR3 is built from 16 residues. V trimming: 5 bases; J trimming: 0 bases; junction bases outside the gene matches: 10.

The chain couples TRBV6-5 to TRBJ2-7; D is uncertain. CDR1 MNHEY and CDR2 SVGAGI come from the germline V gene. V lost 0 bases and J 5 bases, leaving 5 bases between the germline ends. The CDR3 spans 12 residues. The chain's CDR3 is CASSYSMHEQYF. CDR3 nucleotide sequence: TGTGCCAGCAGTTACTCGATGCACGAGCAGTACTTC.

V and J are TRBV2 and TRBJ1-6; tentatively, D is TRBD1 (6 bases). The germline CDR1 and CDR2 sequences are SNHLY and FYNNEI. CDR3 length: 14 residues. V was cut by 2 bases and J by 10 bases, with 12 bases left in between. CDR3 nucleotide sequence: TGTGCCAGCAGTGAACACAGGGCCGGATCACCCCTCCACTTT. It is translated as CASSEHRAGSPLHF.

The chain employs TRBV5-6 and TRBJ2-1; TRBD2 agrees at 9 bases. This CDR3 is built from 15 residues. Unmatched junction bases numbered 9, after V lost 4 bases and J lost 7 bases. Germline-derived CDR1 and CDR2 are SGHDT and YYEEEE. For the CDR3, the DNA is TGTGCCAGCAGCATACTAGCGGGCCCAGGGAATGAGCAGTTCTTC. Translating it yields CASSILAGPGNEQFF. Supplemented by reference TRBV5-6 and TRBJ2-1, the full variable domain reads DAGVTQSPTHLIKTRGQQVTLRCSPKSGHDTVSWYQQALGQGPQFIFQYYEEEERQRGNFPDRFSGHQFPNYSSELNVNALLLGDSALYLCASSILAGPGNEQFFGPGTRLTVL.

The chain is built from TRBV9 and TRBJ2-1; 12 bases line up with TRBD1. The CDR3 covers 19 residues. Germline loops: CDR1 SGDLS, CDR2 YYNGEE. V lost 4 bases and J lost 0; bases outside the gene matches: 11. The CDR3 DNA follows: TGTGCCAGCAGCCCACGGGGACAGGGGGCCTCCTCCTCCTACAATGAGCAGTTCTTC. The encoded protein is CASSPRGQGASSSYNEQFF.